Here is one T cell receptor beta chain with its context. Its antigen is not known. The data originate from a study of cytomegalovirus exposure and HLA in healthy donors. V was trimmed by 2 bases and J by 1 base, leaving 8 bases between them. This CDR3 has 14 residues. Germline-derived CDR1 and CDR2 are KGHSH and LQKENI. Study results and limitations: The study designated 150 or so TCR beta chains cytomegalovirus-associated. Per published reports, the classifier diagnosed cytomegalovirus status with high specificity and sensitivity.

PCR primers comprised 60 Vbeta and 13 Jbeta primers. The data were produced by immunoSEQ multiplex PCR, yet TCRdb's version contains in-frame clones alone and is incomplete. The table lists about 160,000 clones, approximately 84% of them singletons, with under 9% in the top ten. This sequence was found in a woman aged 40 to 55 in good health and CMV-seropositive. The chain uses TRBV18 and TRBJ2-5; D gene unclear. The sequencing input was PBMCs. The CDR3 coding sequence is TGTGCCAGCTCACCAGAGGTCGGCCAAGAGACCCAGTACTTC. Translation gives CASSPEVGQETQYF.